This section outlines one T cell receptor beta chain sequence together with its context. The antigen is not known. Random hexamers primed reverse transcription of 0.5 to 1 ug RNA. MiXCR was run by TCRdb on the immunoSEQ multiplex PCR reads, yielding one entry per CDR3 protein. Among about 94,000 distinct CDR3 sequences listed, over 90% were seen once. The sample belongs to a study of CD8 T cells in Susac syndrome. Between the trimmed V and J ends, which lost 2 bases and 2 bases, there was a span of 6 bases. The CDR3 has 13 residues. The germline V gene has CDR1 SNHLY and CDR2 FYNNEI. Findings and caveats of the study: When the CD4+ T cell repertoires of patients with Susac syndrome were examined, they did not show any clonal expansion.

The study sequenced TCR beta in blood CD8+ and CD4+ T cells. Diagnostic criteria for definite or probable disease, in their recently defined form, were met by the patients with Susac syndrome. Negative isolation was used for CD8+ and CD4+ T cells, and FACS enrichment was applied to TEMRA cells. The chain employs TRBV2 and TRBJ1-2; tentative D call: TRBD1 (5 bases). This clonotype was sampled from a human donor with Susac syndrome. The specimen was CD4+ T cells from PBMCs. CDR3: CASSEQGNYGYTF. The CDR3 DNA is TGTGCCAGCAGTGAACAGGGAAACTATGGCTACACCTTC.